Listed below are T cell receptor beta chains from one sample, sequenced in a study of CD8+ T cells in alopecia areata. Sequenced by immunoSEQ multiplex PCR; TCRdb stores in-frame clones only, minus some. The top ten hold roughly 18% of the sample, which has about 92,000 clones, roughly 46% seen once. The material was CD8+ T cells sorted from blood, obtained at week 24, from a patient treated with tofacitinib. The origin of the receptors is a human donor with alopecia areata. CDR3s include the opening cysteine and the closing phenylalanine or tryptophan. Each record gives: V gene, D gene, J gene, clone size, CDR3 DNA, CDR3 protein. A D gene is named only where the DNA matches it firmly. The size entry is marked missing in some rows and otherwise reads once, few, many or a size class.

>TRBV5-1|TRBD2|TRBJ2-1|.
TGCGCCAGCAGCCTGACTCAATTACTAGCGGGAGTGTACAATGAGCAGTTCTTC
CASSLTQLLAGVYNEQFF
>TRBV10-3|TRBD1|TRBJ2-7|once
TGTGCCATCAGTAACAGGGGGAGTTACGAGCAGTACTTC
CAISNRGSYEQYF
>TRBV28|.|TRBJ2-5|few
TGTGCCAGCAGTTTAGCCCCATCCCAAGAGACCCAGTACTTC
CASSLAPSQETQYF
>TRBV27|.|TRBJ2-1|.
TGTGCCAGCAGTTTATCGGGGAGCAATGAGCAGTTCTTC
CASSLSGSNEQFF
>TRBV5-1|.|TRBJ2-7|.
TGCGCCAGCAGCGAGGGACGGATTTACGAGCAGTACTTC
CASSEGRIYEQYF
>TRBV6-5|.|TRBJ2-2|.
TGTGCCAGCAGTTACTTGGGGGGGGAGCTGTTTTTT
CASSYLGGELFF
>TRBV6-5|TRBD2|TRBJ2-2|.
TGTGCCAGCAGTTACGCGACTAGCGGGACCGGGGAGCTGTTTTTT
CASSYATSGTGELFF
>TRBV7-2|.|TRBJ1-4|.
TGTGCCAGCAGCCCAGGGACGGGAAATGAAAAACTGTTTTTT
CASSPGTGNEKLFF
>TRBV28|TRBD2|TRBJ2-7|.
TGTGCCAGCAGTATTAGCGGGGGAAGAGACGAGCAGTACTTC
CASSISGGRDEQYF
>TRBV13|TRBD1|TRBJ2-7|few
TGTGCCAGCAGCACCACAGGGGTCCTGTACGAGCAGTACTTC
CASSTTGVLYEQYF
>TRBV25-1|.|TRBJ2-1|many
TGTGCCAGCAGTGAGGTTGGCTCCTACAATGAGCAGTTCTTC
CASSEVGSYNEQFF
>TRBV29-1|.|TRBJ1-6|few
TGCAGCGTAGCCGACAGGCAGCATAATTCACCCCTCCACTTT
CSVADRQHNSPLHF
>TRBV7-9|.|TRBJ1-1|few
TGTGCCAGCAGGCAAACAGGACTGGGCACTGAAGCTTTCTTT
CASRQTGLGTEAFF
>TRBV2|.|TRBJ2-7|few
TGTGCCAGCAGTGATGGAGGGCAGCCCTACGAGCAGTACTTC
CASSDGGQPYEQYF
>TRBV29-1|TRBD1|TRBJ2-3|.
TGCAGCGTCCATCTACGGGACAGTCGCACAGATACGCAGTATTTT
CSVHLRDSRTDTQYF
>TRBV7-9|TRBD1|TRBJ2-2|.
TGTGCCAGCAGCACAGGGGGGACCGGGGAGCTGTTTTTT
CASSTGGTGELFF
>TRBV9|TRBD2|TRBJ2-3|.
TGTGCCAGCAGCGTAGGAGGAGGCGGGAGAGGTGATACGCAGTATTTT
CASSVGGGGRGDTQYF
>TRBV6-1|TRBD1|TRBJ2-7|few
TGTGCCAGCACCTCTACAGGGGCCGAGCAGTACTTC
CASTSTGAEQYF
>TRBV29-1|.|TRBJ2-7|.
TGCAGCGTTGAAGATCCGGCAGAAACTACCTACGAGCAGTACTTC
CSVEDPAETTYEQYF
>TRBV7-3|TRBD1|TRBJ2-1|.
TGTGCCAGCAGCTTATATGGACAGGGTCCCAATGAGCAGTTCTTC
CASSLYGQGPNEQFF
>TRBV19|.|TRBJ1-1|.
TGTGCCAGTAGTATAAACGGGAACACTGAAGCTTTCTTT
CASSINGNTEAFF
>TRBV7-9|TRBD1|TRBJ1-1|.
TGTGCCAGCAGCCAAGGACAGGGGATCGGTGAAGCTTTCTTT
CASSQGQGIGEAFF
>TRBV25-1|.|TRBJ2-7|.
TGTGCCAGCAGTGGGTGGTCGGGGGACGAGCAGTACTTC
CASSGWSGDEQYF
>TRBV9|.|TRBJ2-1|.
TGTGCCAGCAGCCCACCGGGACATACCAAGGGTGAGCAGTTCTTC
CASSPPGHTKGEQFF
>TRBV7-2|.|TRBJ2-7|.
TGTGCCAGCAGCTTCGCAGGCGAGCAGTACTTC
CASSFAGEQYF
>TRBV2|.|TRBJ2-7|few
TGTGCCAGCAGCCCCCGGACCTACGAGCAGTACTTC
CASSPRTYEQYF
>TRBV5-4|.|TRBJ2-1|.
TGTGCCAGCAGCTTGGTGCGGGGAGCCTACAATGAGCAGTTCTTC
CASSLVRGAYNEQFF
>TRBV27|.|TRBJ2-5|once
TGTGCCAGCAGTTTCTTGACAGAAAAAGAGACCCAGTACTTC
CASSFLTEKETQYF
>TRBV7-9|.|TRBJ2-7|.
TGTGCCAGCAGCTCTCCCCCTAGTTACGAGCAGTACTTC
CASSSPPSYEQYF
>TRBV27|.|TRBJ2-1|.
TGTGCCAGCAGTTTACTTGGGAGCAATGAGCAGTTCTTC
CASSLLGSNEQFF
>TRBV4-1|.|TRBJ1-1|.
TGCGCCAGCAGCCAAGCGAGTGTGAGCGAGGGGACTGAAGCTTTCTTT
CASSQASVSEGTEAFF
>TRBV5-4|TRBD2|TRBJ2-1|many
TGTGCCAGCAGCTTGACTAGCGGGAGGGCCGGGGAGCAGTTCTTC
CASSLTSGRAGEQFF
>TRBV4-2|.|TRBJ2-3|many
TGTGCCAGCAGCCAAGGGGGAGATACGCAGTATTTT
CASSQGGDTQYF
>TRBV7-3|TRBD1|TRBJ2-1|.
TGTGCCAGCGGGCCAGGGGGTCATGAGCAGTTCTTC
CASGPGGHEQFF
>TRBV7-9|TRBD1|TRBJ2-5|.
TGTGCCAGCAGCTCCCGAGGACAGGTACAAGAGACCCAGTACTTC
CASSSRGQVQETQYF
>TRBV9|.|TRBJ2-7|.
TGTGCCAGCAGCATCGGACAGGAGCAGTACTTC
CASSIGQEQYF
>TRBV5-6|TRBD1|TRBJ1-1|.
TGTGCCAGCAGCTTTGGACAGGGGATGCTCGGCGCTTTCTTT
CASSFGQGMLGAFF
>TRBV11-2|.|TRBJ1-5|.
TGTGCCAGCAGCTTAGGAGTCGGCAATCAGCCCCAGCATTTT
CASSLGVGNQPQHF
>TRBV4-1|.|TRBJ2-1|few
TGCGCCAGCAGCCAAGCCAGCTCCTACAATGAGCAGTTCTTC
CASSQASSYNEQFF
>TRBV9|.|TRBJ2-5|.
TGTGCCAGCAGCGTAGTGTGGGGAACCCAAGAGACCCAGTACTTC
CASSVVWGTQETQYF
>TRBV7-9|.|TRBJ2-2|once
TGTGCCAGCAGCTTAATGAGAGAGACACGGAGGGCCGGGGAGCTGTTTTTT
CASSLMRETRRAGELFF
>TRBV29-1|.|TRBJ1-1|.
TGCAGCGTTGAAGGGTCAGGGTTGGGCACTGAAGCTTTCTTT
CSVEGSGLGTEAFF
>TRBV9|.|TRBJ2-3|few
TGTGCCAGCAGCGACCCCTGGGCAGATACGCAGTATTTT
CASSDPWADTQYF
>TRBV11-2|.|TRBJ2-7|.
TGTGCCAGCAGCTCCTCGGGACTCCTAAAAGGCGAGCAGTACTTC
CASSSSGLLKGEQYF
>TRBV5-1|.|TRBJ1-2|.
TGCGCCAGCAGCTTGGCTCGACCTGACTATGGCTACACCTTC
CASSLARPDYGYTF
>TRBV27|TRBD1|TRBJ1-2|.
TGTGCCAGCAGTTTACCGGGACAGGGGGCGCGAGGCTACACCTTC
CASSLPGQGARGYTF
>TRBV7-9|.|TRBJ2-5|few
TGTGCCAGCAAGAGTACAGGGCAAGAGACCCAGTACTTC
CASKSTGQETQYF
>TRBV29-1|.|TRBJ1-1|few
TGCAGCGTTGAAGAAGGTACACCCGGAGAAGCTTTCTTT
CSVEEGTPGEAFF
>TRBV9|.|TRBJ2-2|.
TGTGCCAGCAGCGTAGCGGCCGGCGGGGAGCTGTTTTTT
CASSVAAGGELFF
>TRBV18|TRBD2|TRBJ2-7|few
TGTGCCAGCAGCCCGGGACTAGCGGGGGCCTACGAGCAGTACTTC
CASSPGLAGAYEQYF
>TRBV19|.|TRBJ1-5|few
TGTGCCAGTAAAGAGGGTGGGACCAATCAGCCCCAGCATTTT
CASKEGGTNQPQHF